The present T cell receptor (beta chain) was sequenced within a study of CD8+ T cells in alopecia areata. Sample treatment: oral pan-JAK inhibitor, 5-10 mg twice daily. cDNA prepared by RNA extraction and subsequent reverse transcription served as the template for sequencing. TCRdb's table, derived via immunoSEQ multiplex PCR, lists solely in-frame clones and lacks some. The profile shows 190,000 or so clones, approximately 56% of them singletons. The CDR3 extends over 13 amino acids. Germline V CDR1 and CDR2: MGHDK, SYGVNS. With 3 bases removed from V and 4 bases from J, the gap between germline ends came to 9 bases. Notes on the study in general: Administration of tofacitinib significantly diminished scalp clonality and expanded CD8+ clones within the top 100.

In the case of this clone: Its antigen is currently unknown.

This TCR was sampled from a human donor with alopecia areata. Sequences were derived from CD4+ T cells sorted from blood, sampled at week 4, from a patient treated with tofacitinib. The chain links TRBV25-1 to TRBJ2-5; D is unclear. The CDR3 bases are TGTGCCAGCAGTGACCCTCCTCCAGAGACCCAGTACTTC. Translating it yields CASSDPPPETQYF. Variable domain in full (rest from reference TRBV25-1 and TRBJ2-5): EADIYQTPRYLVIGTGKKITLECSQTMGHDKMYWYQQDPGMELHLIHYSYGVNSTEKGDLSSESTVSRIRTEHFPLTLESARPSHTSQYLCASSDPPPETQYFGPGTRLLVL.